This TCR beta chain was sequenced in a study of T cells in Graves' hyperthyroidism and ophthalmopathy. Study outcomes and limitations: Blood also showed most of the thyroid clonotypes that were expanded above 0.001. Ophthalmopathy stood apart from stable hyperthyroidism in a 13 V-J model.

RNA transcripts gave rise to amplified TCR beta CDR3 regions. RT-PCR in the first round (using the HTBI primer set) targeted the TCR CDR3. In TCRdb, the multiplex PCR reads were re-called with MiXCR into one record per CDR3 protein. This sample has more than 500,000 distinct CDR3 sequences, with roughly 15% found just once. Germline V CDR1 and CDR2: SGHTA, FQGNSA. This CDR3 comprises 16 residues. Trimming shortened V by 5 bases and J by 4 bases, and 20 bases separated the two germline ends. Clinicians diagnosed patients from clinical symptoms, serum thyroxine and TRAb, thyroid ultrasound and orbital computed tomography. This clonotype came up many times. Its target is not known.

This chain connects TRBV7-2 to TRBJ1-1, with a weak D call TRBD1 (5 bases). This sequence was found in a woman aged 25-40 years with Graves' ophthalmopathy. The sequenced sample consisted of blood. The CDR3 DNA reads as TGTGCCAGCAGCCTAAGAACGGGACGACTGGTCACTGAAGCTTTCTTT. Protein sequence: CASSLRTGRLVTEAFF. Using reference TRBV7-2 and TRBJ1-1 for the parts outside the CDR3, the full variable domain is GAGVSQSPSNKVTEKGKDVELRCDPISGHTALYWYRQSLGQGLEFLIYFQGNSAPDKSGLPSDRFSAERTGGSVSTLTIQRTQQEDSAVYLCASSLRTGRLVTEAFFGQGTRLTVV.